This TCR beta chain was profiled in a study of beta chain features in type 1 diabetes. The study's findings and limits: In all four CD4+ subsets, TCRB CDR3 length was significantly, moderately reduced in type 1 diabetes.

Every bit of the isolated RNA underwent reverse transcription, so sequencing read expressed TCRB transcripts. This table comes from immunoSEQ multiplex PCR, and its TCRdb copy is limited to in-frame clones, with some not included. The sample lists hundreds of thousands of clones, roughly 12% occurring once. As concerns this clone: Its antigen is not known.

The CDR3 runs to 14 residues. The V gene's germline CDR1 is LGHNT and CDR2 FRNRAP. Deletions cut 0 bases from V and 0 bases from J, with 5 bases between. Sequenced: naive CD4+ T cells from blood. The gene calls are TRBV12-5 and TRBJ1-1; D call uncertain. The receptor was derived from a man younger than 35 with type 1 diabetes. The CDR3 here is CASGLVTVNTEAFF. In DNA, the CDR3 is TGTGCTAGTGGTTTGGTAACAGTGAACACTGAAGCTTTCTTT.